Shown below are 8 T cell receptor beta chains from a single sample sequenced in a study of regulatory T cells in long-lasting Graves disease. Building of the TCR beta libraries involved iRepertoire HTBI primers and Arm-PCR of CDR3 regions. TCRdb reprocessed the multiplex PCR reads with MiXCR, giving one entry per CDR3 protein. The sample consists of approximately 490,000 distinct CDR3 sequences, roughly 17% of them appearing once. The time point is: newly diagnosed GD, antithyroid drugs for less than 3 months. After RNA was extracted from PBMCs, the TCR library was made from it. These data also featured in a second study, about T cells in Graves' hyperthyroidism and ophthalmopathy.

The sample consisted of peripheral blood mononuclear cells (PBMCs), taken at new diagnosis, from a patient treated with antithyroid drugs. The receptors stem from a man aged 35-49 years with Graves disease.

This clonotype occurred a few times. The rearrangement joins TRBV12-3 or TRBV12-4 to TRBJ1-1; the D is unclear. The CDR3 loop spans 12 amino acids. V was cut by 1 base and J by 5 bases, with 5 bases left in between. The chain's CDR3 is CASSLDSTEAFF. The CDR3 DNA reads TGTGCCAGCAGTTTAGACTCGACTGAAGCTTTCTTT.

This clonotype occurred many times. The chain has TRBV6-5 and TRBJ1-2; 12 nucleotides align to TRBD1. CDR1 and CDR2 (germline): MNHEY, SVGAGI. The CDR3 covers 16 residues. Losses at the gene ends were 4 bases for V and 8 bases for J; bases not matched to a gene: 11. Here the CDR3 DNA reads TGTGCCAGCAGTTGGCTTCGGGACAGGGGGCGTCGAGGCTACACCTTC. Translated, it gives CASSWLRDRGRRGYTF.

At least ten counts were recorded for this clonotype. V is TRBV30 and J is TRBJ2-1, with 8 bases fitting TRBD2. Trimming took 2 bases from V and 2 from J; bases not matched to a gene: 5. The CDR3 has 15 amino acids. Germline values: CDR1 GTSNPN, CDR2 SVGIG (reference sequence). As DNA, the CDR3 is TGTGCCTGGAGTAGTCCAGCGGGAGCCTACAATGAGCAGTTCTTC. It specifies CAWSSPAGAYNEQFF.

This clonotype was counted many times. This chain uses TRBV20-1 with TRBJ1-1; 8 bases fit TRBD1. This CDR3 has 14 amino acids. Trimming at V came to 2 bases and at J to 1 base, leaving 3 bases not matched to a gene. Germline V lookup: CDR1 DFQATT, CDR2 SNEGSKA (reference sequence). CDR3 protein: CSARQGAENTEAFF. CDR3 bases: TGCAGTGCTAGACAGGGGGCCGAGAACACTGAAGCTTTCTTT.

This chain links TRBV5-5 with TRBJ2-2; D perhaps matches TRBD1 (6 bases). This CDR3 is 16 amino acids long. The ends were cut back, 4 bases at V and 7 bases at J, with 20 bases in the middle. Per the germline V gene, CDR1 is SGHKS and CDR2 is YYEKEE (reference sequence). The CDR3 sequence is CASSLRQAERGGELFF. The DNA for the CDR3 is TGTGCCAGCAGCCTCAGACAGGCGGAGCGAGGCGGGGAGCTGTTTTTT.

This clonotype was recorded many times. The CDR3 protein is CASSPPGTPLNEQFF. The CDR3 DNA reads TGTGCCAGCAGCCCCCCGGGGACCCCTCTGAATGAGCAGTTCTTC. The chain employs TRBV11-3 and TRBJ2-1, with D perhaps given as TRBD1 or TRBD2 (5 bases each). Between the trimmed V and J ends, which lost 5 bases and 7 bases, there was a span of 18 bases. CDR1 is SGHNT, CDR2 YENEEA, per germline. The CDR3 runs to 15 residues.

This clonotype appeared many times. One junction end disagrees with the germline gene, perhaps due to a read error. The rearrangement joins TRBV7-7 to TRBJ2-5, with 8 nucleotides matching TRBD2. Germline values: CDR1 SSHAT, CDR2 FNYEAQ (reference sequence). CDR3 size: 16 residues. Written as DNA, the CDR3 is TGTGCTAGCAGCTTAGGAATTACGGGAGGGCGGGAGACCCAGTACTTC. Amino acid sequence: CASSLGITGGRETQYF. The full variable domain, in which reference TRBV7-7 and TRBJ2-5 provide the parts outside the CDR3, is GAGVSQSPRYKVTKRGQDVTLRCDPISSHATLYWYQQALGQGPEFLTYFNYEAQPDKSGLPSDRFSAERPEGSISTLTIQRTEQRDSAMYRCASSLGITGGRETQYFGPGTRLLVL.

This clonotype appeared many times. The chain uses TRBV28 and TRBJ2-3; a possible D gene is TRBD2 (5 bases). Between the trimmed V and J ends, which lost 7 bases and 4 bases, there was a span of 18 bases. Looked up from germline, CDR1 is MDHEN and CDR2 is SYDVKM. The CDR3 extends over 15 amino acids. The CDR3 reads CASTLLPGIPDTQYF. The CDR3 nucleotides read TGTGCCAGCACGTTACTCCCGGGGATCCCAGATACGCAGTATTTT.